This TCR beta chain appears in the sequencing data of a study of blood T cells in healthy people across ages. Study-level points and caveats: Roughly linear declines in TCR beta diversity per million T cells occurred with age.

The sample, about 9.2 milliliters of peripheral blood, was drawn from each donor. Whenever a sample was processed, at least 6.5 million PBMCs were isolated. Turning to this clonotype: What it recognizes is unknown.

It was with a sample-barcoded 5' primer and a J-beta primer mix that a second PCR of roughly 7 to 12 cycles was run. All cDNA molecules were each tagged by a template-switch adaptor with 12 random nucleotides. TCRdb ran MiXCR on the 5' RACE reads and lists one entry per CDR3 protein. The table lists about 630,000 distinct CDR3 sequences, roughly 21% of them singletons. Sequenced: blood. This TCR was sampled from a man between 70 and 80 years old in good health.

CDR3 in DNA: TGTGCCAGCAGTTTACAGGGGTTCTTGGCCGAGCAGTACTTC. Translation: CASSLQGFLAEQYF. The chain carries TRBV12-3 or TRBV12-4 and TRBJ2-7, with D perhaps matching TRBD1 (6 bases). Trimming cost V 2 bases and J 6 bases, with 14 bases left between them. This CDR3 has 14 residues.